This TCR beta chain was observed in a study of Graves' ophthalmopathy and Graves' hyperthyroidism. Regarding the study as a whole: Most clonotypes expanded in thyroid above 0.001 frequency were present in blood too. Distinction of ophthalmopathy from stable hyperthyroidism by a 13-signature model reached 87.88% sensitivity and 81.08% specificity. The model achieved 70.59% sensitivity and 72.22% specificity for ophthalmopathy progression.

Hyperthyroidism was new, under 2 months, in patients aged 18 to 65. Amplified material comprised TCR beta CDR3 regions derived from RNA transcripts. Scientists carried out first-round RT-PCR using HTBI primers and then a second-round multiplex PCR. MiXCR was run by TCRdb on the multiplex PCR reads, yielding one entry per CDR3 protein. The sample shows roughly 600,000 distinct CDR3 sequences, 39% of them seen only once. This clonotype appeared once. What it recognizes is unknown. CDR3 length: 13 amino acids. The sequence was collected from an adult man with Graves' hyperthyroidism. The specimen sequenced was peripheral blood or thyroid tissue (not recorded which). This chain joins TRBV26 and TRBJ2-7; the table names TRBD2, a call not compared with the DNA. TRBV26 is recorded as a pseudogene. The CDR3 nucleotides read TGTGCCGGCGGACCCGGACTGAACTACGAGCAGTACTTC. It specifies CAGGPGLNYEQYF.